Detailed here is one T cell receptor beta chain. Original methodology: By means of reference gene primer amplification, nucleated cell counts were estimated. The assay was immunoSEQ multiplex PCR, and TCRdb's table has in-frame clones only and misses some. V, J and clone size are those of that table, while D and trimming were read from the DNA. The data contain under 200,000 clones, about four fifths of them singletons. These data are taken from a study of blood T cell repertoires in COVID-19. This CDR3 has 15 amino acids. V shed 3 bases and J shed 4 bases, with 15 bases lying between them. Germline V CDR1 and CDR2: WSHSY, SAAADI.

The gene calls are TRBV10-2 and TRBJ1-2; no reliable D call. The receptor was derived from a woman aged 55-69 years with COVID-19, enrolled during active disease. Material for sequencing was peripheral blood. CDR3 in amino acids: CASSDGSYNSYGYTF. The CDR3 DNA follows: TGCGCCAGCAGTGACGGGAGCTACAATTCCTATGGCTACACCTTC.